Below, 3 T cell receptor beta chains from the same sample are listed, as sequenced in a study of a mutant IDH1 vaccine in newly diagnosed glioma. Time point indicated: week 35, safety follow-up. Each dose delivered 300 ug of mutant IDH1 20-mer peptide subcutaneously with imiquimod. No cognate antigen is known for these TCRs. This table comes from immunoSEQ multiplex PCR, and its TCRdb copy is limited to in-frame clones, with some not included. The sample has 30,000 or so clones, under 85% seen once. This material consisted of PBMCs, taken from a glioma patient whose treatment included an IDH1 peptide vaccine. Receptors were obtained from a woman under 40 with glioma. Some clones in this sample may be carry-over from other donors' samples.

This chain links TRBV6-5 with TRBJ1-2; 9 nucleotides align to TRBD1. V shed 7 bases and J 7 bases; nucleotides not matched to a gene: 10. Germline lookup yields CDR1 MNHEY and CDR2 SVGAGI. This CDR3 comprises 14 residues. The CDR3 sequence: CASKSPGQGGGYTF. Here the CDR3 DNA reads TGTGCCAGCAAAAGCCCGGGACAGGGTGGTGGCTACACCTTC.

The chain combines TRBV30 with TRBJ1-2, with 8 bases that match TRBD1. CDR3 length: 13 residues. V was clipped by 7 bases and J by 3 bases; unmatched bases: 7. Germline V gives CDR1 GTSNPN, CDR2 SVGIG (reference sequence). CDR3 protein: CAYFYRGDYGYTF. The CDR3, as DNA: TGTGCCTATTTTTACAGGGGGGACTATGGCTACACCTTC.

The CDR3 is CASSGGTNTGELFF. The CDR3 nucleotides read TGTGCCAGCAGCGGCGGGACGAACACCGGGGAGCTGTTTTTT. The chain links TRBV7-6 to TRBJ2-2, with D tentatively TRBD2 (6 bases). This CDR3 region has 14 residues. V was clipped by 5 bases and J by 0 bases, with 7 bases between them. The germline V gene has CDR1 SGHVS and CDR2 FNYEAQ.